The 21 T cell receptor beta chains listed next were all sequenced from one sample in a study of response to subunit inactivated influenza vaccine. TCRdb re-analysed the RT-PCR reads in MiXCR, keeping a single row per CDR3 protein. This sample has around 520,000 distinct CDR3 sequences, with about an eighth found just once. Sequences were derived from PBMCs from blood, sampled on the day of vaccination. These receptors all stem from a man in his forties or fifties who received an inactivated influenza vaccine.

This clonotype was counted many times. The chain is built from TRBV5-1 and TRBJ2-3; D is perhaps TRBD1 (5 bases). Germline lookup yields CDR1 SGHRS and CDR2 YFSETQ. V lost 0 bases and J 2 bases, leaving 7 bases between the germline ends. CDR3 length equals 14 residues. The chain's CDR3 is CASSLEQVTDTQYF. The CDR3 nucleotides are TGCGCCAGCAGCTTGGAACAGGTCACAGATACGCAGTATTTT.

The chain is built from TRBV3-1 and TRBJ2-1; TRBD2 agrees at 8 bases. The ends lost 1 base at V and 0 bases at J; junction bases unmatched: 8. The CDR3 length is 18 residues. Per germline, CDR1 LGHDT and CDR2 YNNKEL (reference sequence). This chain's CDR3 is CASSQGLRGAYSYNEQFF. CDR3 in DNA: TGTGCCAGCAGCCAAGGGCTGCGGGGGGCCTACTCCTACAATGAGCAGTTCTTC.

Here the CDR3 DNA reads TGTGCGGGAGGTCTAAATCAAGAGACCCAGTACTTC. Protein product: CAGGLNQETQYF. This chain joins TRBV6-2 or TRBV6-3 and TRBJ2-5, with a tentative D call TRBD2 (6 bases). Germline V lookup: CDR1 MNHEY, CDR2 SVGEGT. The CDR3 runs to 12 residues.

The chain links TRBV4-1 to TRBJ1-2; D unresolved. The length of the CDR3 is 15 residues. Trimming removed 4 bases at V and 3 bases at J, with 15 bases between. In germline, CDR1 is MGHRA, CDR2 YSYEKL. CDR3 in DNA: TGCGCCAGCAGCCCTGACGGGGAGCCCTACTATGGCTACACCTTC. Amino acid sequence: CASSPDGEPYYGYTF.

This clonotype has a count of ten or more. The rearrangement links TRBV20-1 to TRBJ2-2, with 10 bases fitting TRBD2. The length of the CDR3 is 18 residues. Per the germline V gene, CDR1 is DFQATT and CDR2 is SNEGSKA (reference sequence). V lost 0 bases, J lost 4 bases, and 11 bases stayed unmatched. Here the CDR3 reads CSARDEVAGGRITGELFF. CDR3 bases: TGCAGTGCTAGAGATGAAGTAGCGGGGGGTCGGATCACCGGGGAGCTGTTTTTT.

This clonotype turned up a few times. V and J are TRBV20-1 and TRBJ2-1; 8 bases map to TRBD2. Looked up from germline, CDR1 is DFQATT and CDR2 is SNEGSKA (reference sequence). V was clipped by 3 bases and J by 7 bases; unmatched bases: 5. The CDR3 has 13 residues. The CDR3 DNA reads TGCAGTGCTAGGAAAGGACTAGCAAATGAGCAGTTCTTC. It codes for CSARKGLANEQFF.

This chain connects TRBV7-2 to TRBJ2-2; the D is unclear. Germline-derived CDR1 and CDR2 are SGHTA and FQGNSA. Trimming stripped 6 bases from V and 0 bases from J, with 8 bases between. The CDR3 is made up of 14 amino acids. CDR3 bases: TGTGCCAGCAGGGATCAGGCGAACACCGGGGAGCTGTTTTTT. This gives the protein CASRDQANTGELFF.

In its sample, this clonotype was seen a few times. This chain joins TRBV7-9 and TRBJ1-6, with D perhaps TRBD1 (5 bases). Germline loops: CDR1 SEHNR, CDR2 FQNEAQ (reference sequence). CDR3 length: 13 residues. V shed 2 bases and J shed 10 bases, with 9 bases lying between them. The CDR3 region has the DNA TGTGCCAGCAGCTTAATGGGGGACTCACCCCTCCACTTT. It is translated as CASSLMGDSPLHF. The full variable domain, completed using reference TRBV7-9 and TRBJ1-6, is DTGVSQNPRHKITKRGQNVTFRCDPISEHNRLYWYRQTLGQGPEFLTYFQNEAQLEKSRLLSDRFSAERPKGSFSTLEIQRTEQGDSAMYLCASSLMGDSPLHFGNGTRLTVT.

This chain joins TRBV7-9 and TRBJ2-3, with D hard to call. The CDR3 loop spans 14 amino acids. CDR1 and CDR2 from the germline V gene are SEHNR and FQNEAQ (reference sequence). Between the trimmed V and J ends, which lost 3 bases and 0 bases, there was a span of 7 bases. The DNA of the CDR3 is TGTGCCAGCAGCTTCGCCGTTAGCACAGATACGCAGTATTTT. Translation: CASSFAVSTDTQYF.

This clonotype was seen more than once but under ten times. This chain connects TRBV11-2 to TRBJ1-2; no firm D call. CDR3 length: 14 residues. Trimming shortened V by 2 bases and J by 3 bases, and 10 bases separated the two germline ends. The germline V gene has CDR1 SGHAT and CDR2 FQNNGV. The CDR3 DNA is TGTGCCAGCAGCTTAAGCGACGGGGACTATGGCTACACCTTC. This gives the protein CASSLSDGDYGYTF.

The chain is built from TRBV11-2 and TRBJ2-1; 12 bases fit TRBD2. Germline CDR1 SGHAT, CDR2 FQNNGV. V lost 5 bases, J lost 13 bases, and 18 bases stayed unmatched. The CDR3 extends over 17 amino acids. The CDR3 DNA is TGTGCCAGCAGCCCCGAAGGGACTAGCGGGTGGGAAATGCGACAGTTCTTC. This encodes CASSPEGTSGWEMRQFF.

The J gene is TRBJ2-1, the V gene TRBV7-8; 10 bases align to TRBD2. The V and J ends lost 7 bases and 4 bases, in that order; junction bases with no gene match: 7. This CDR3 is built from 15 residues. CDR1 is SGHVS and CDR2 is FQNEAQ in the germline V gene. CDR3 nucleotide sequence: TGTGCCAGCACCCCTCTAGCGGGAGCGTACAATGAGCAGTTCTTC. As protein: CASTPLAGAYNEQFF.

This clonotype was observed at least ten times. This chain uses TRBV29-1 with TRBJ2-5; D might be TRBD2 (5 bases). The CDR3 runs 13 residues. The V end lost 6 bases, the J end lost 5 bases, and 16 bases lay between the germline ends. Germline-derived CDR1 and CDR2 are SQVTM and ANQGSEA. CDR3 amino acids: CSVQRQRRETQYF. The CDR3, as DNA: TGCAGCGTACAGCGGCAGCGCCGGGAGACCCAGTACTTC.

The V call is TRBV4-2, the J call TRBJ2-6; 8 positions agree with TRBD1. The length of the CDR3 is 20 residues. With 4 bases clipped from V and 3 bases from J, the junction kept 17 bases outside the gene matches. The V gene's germline CDR1 is LGHNA and CDR2 YNFKEQ. The DNA of the CDR3 is TGTGCCAGCAGCCGCCCGTCGGGCCCAGGGGGCGTAAGTGGGGCCAACGTCCTGACTTTC. Protein product: CASSRPSGPGGVSGANVLTF.

This clonotype showed up just a few times. The chain uses TRBV20-1 and TRBJ2-7; TRBD2 agrees at 9 bases. Trimming at V came to 2 bases and at J to 2 bases, leaving 4 bases not matched to a gene. CDR1 is DFQATT and CDR2 is SNEGSKA in the germline V gene (reference sequence). The CDR3 sequence is 14 residues long. Written as DNA, the CDR3 is TGCAGTGCTAGACGGCTAGCGGGACCCTACGAGCAGTACTTC. It codes for CSARRLAGPYEQYF.

This clonotype came up many times. The chain couples TRBV20-1 to TRBJ2-7; maybe TRBD1 (6 bases). Trimming pared 6 bases from V and 0 bases from J, leaving 12 bases between. CDR3 length: 13 amino acids. CDR1 and CDR2 (germline): DFQATT, SNEGSKA (reference sequence). The CDR3 coding sequence is TGCAGTGCCCAGACAGGTAGCTCCTACGAGCAGTACTTC. It specifies CSAQTGSSYEQYF.

CDR3 bases: TGCAGCGTTGTAGGTTCAGGGAGCGGAGGGACCCAGTACTTC. Translated, it gives CSVVGSGSGGTQYF. The gene calls are TRBV29-1 and TRBJ2-5; D could derive from TRBD1 or TRBD2 (5 bases each). The V end lost 4 bases, the J end lost 7 bases, and 19 bases lay between the germline ends. The CDR3 totals 14 residues. The germline CDR1 and CDR2 sequences are SQVTM and ANQGSEA.

The V call is TRBV7-9, the J call TRBJ1-6, with D possibly being TRBD1 (5 bases). The CDR3 contains 15 residues. V was trimmed by 0 bases and J by 9 bases, leaving 12 bases between them. Germline-derived CDR1 and CDR2 are SEHNR and FQNEAQ (reference sequence). CDR3 DNA sequence: TGTGCCAGCAGCTTAGCGGGGCAGGGTCCTTCACCCCTCCACTTT. The encoded protein is CASSLAGQGPSPLHF.

This chain connects TRBV7-2 to TRBJ2-6, with D perhaps matching TRBD2 (7 bases). Trimming took off 4 bases at V and 0 bases at J, with 13 bases between the two ends. This CDR3 has 17 residues. Germline V lookup: CDR1 SGHTA, CDR2 FQGNSA. CDR3 loop: CASSSRGGPSGANVLTF. The CDR3 DNA sequence: TGTGCCAGCAGCTCTCGCGGGGGCCCCTCTGGGGCCAACGTCCTGACTTTC. Full variable domain (remainder filled in from reference TRBV7-2 and TRBJ2-6): GAGVSQSPSNKVTEKGKDVELRCDPISGHTALYWYRQSLGQGLEFLIYFQGNSAPDKSGLPSDRFSAERTGGSVSTLTIQRTQQEDSAVYLCASSSRGGPSGANVLTFGAGSRLTVL.

The chain has TRBV6-1 and TRBJ2-2; tentatively, D is TRBD1 (6 bases). CDR1 is MNHNS and CDR2 is SASEGT in the germline V gene. The CDR3 is 13 residues long. V was pared by 8 bases and J by 7 bases, with 14 bases between. In DNA, the CDR3 is TGTGCCAGCGCCACGGGACACAGCGGGGAGCTGTTTTTT. As protein: CASATGHSGELFF.

CDR3 sequence (DNA): TGTGCCAGCAGCTTATATAGGGGGGCGAATGAGCAGTTCTTC. Amino acid sequence: CASSLYRGANEQFF. The chain combines TRBV13 with TRBJ2-1, with D perhaps given as TRBD1 or TRBD2 (6 bases each). V shed 2 bases and J shed 7 bases, with 12 bases lying between them. This CDR3 region has 14 residues. Germline CDR1 and CDR2: PRHDT and FYEKMQ (reference sequence).